This T cell receptor (beta chain) was identified in a study of T-cell memory formation after mild COVID-19. Findings and limits, study-wide: Contracting CD4+ clones were located mainly in CM and EM, and CD8+ clones in EMRA. The finding that pre-infection memory included some responding clones suggested that cross-reactive memory joined.

Via MiXCR, TCRdb re-called the 5' RACE reads, giving one row per CDR3 protein. The sample has roughly 130,000 distinct CDR3 sequences, about a sixth seen once. The CDR3 spans 14 residues. CDR1 and CDR2 (germline): SQVTM, ANQGSEA. V was cut by 2 bases and J by 7 bases, with 14 bases left in between. This clonotype was counted only a few times. Antigen specificity is unknown. The chain couples TRBV29-1 to TRBJ1-4; weak D call: TRBD1 (5 bases). Material: PBMCs or a T cell subset sorted from them (not recorded which). The receptor was isolated from a young man who had mild COVID-19 (a few samples of this study predate the infection). Cell type and time point are not known. CDR3 residues: CSVERRQGSEKLFF. For the CDR3, the DNA is TGCAGCGTTGAAAGGCGGCAGGGCAGTGAAAAACTGTTTTTT.